This T cell receptor (beta chain) was identified during a study of neurological immune-mediated disorders. This CDR3 comprises 14 residues. Germline CDR1 SNHLY, CDR2 FYNNEI. With 8 bases removed from V and 0 bases from J, the gap between germline ends came to 11 bases. Study observations and caveats: One related-CDR3 cluster, which may be a signature, held the repertoires of 18 of 34 multiple sclerosis patients after phylogenetic grouping.

This clonotype occurred many times. What it recognizes is unknown. TCRdb called the 5' RACE reads again in MiXCR, with one record for every CDR3 protein. The sample lists about 55,000 distinct CDR3 sequences, around 3.8% seen once, with roughly 2% in the top ten. The chain has TRBV2 and TRBJ1-3, with D maybe TRBD1 (5 bases). The source of this sequence is a woman in her forties with multiple sclerosis. Material for sequencing was CD4+ T cells from blood. As DNA, the CDR3 is TGTGCCAGCCTAATTAGGGGCTCTGGAAACACCATATATTTT. Encoded protein: CASLIRGSGNTIYF.